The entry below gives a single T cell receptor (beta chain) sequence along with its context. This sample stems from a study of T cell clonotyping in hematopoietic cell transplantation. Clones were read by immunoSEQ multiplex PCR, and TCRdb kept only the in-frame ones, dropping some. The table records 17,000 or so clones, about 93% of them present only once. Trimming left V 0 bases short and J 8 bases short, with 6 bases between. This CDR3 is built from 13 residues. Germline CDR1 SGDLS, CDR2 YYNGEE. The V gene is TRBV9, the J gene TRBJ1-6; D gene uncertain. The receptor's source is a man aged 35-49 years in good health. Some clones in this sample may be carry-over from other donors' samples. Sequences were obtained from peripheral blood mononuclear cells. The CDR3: CASSVESYSPLHF. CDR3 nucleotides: TGTGCCAGCAGCGTAGAATCTTATTCACCCCTCCACTTT.